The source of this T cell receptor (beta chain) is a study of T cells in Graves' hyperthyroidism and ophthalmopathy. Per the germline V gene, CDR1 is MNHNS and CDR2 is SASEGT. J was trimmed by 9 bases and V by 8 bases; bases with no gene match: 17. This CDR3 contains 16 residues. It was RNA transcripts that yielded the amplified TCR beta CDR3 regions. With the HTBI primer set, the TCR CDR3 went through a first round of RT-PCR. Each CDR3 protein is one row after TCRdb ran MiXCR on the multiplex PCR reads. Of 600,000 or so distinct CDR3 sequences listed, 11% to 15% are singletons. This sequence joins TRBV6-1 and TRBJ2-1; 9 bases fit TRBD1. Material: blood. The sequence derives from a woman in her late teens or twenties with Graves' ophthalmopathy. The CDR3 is CASQRGSWTGDGEQFF. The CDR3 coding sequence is TGTGCCAGCCAGAGGGGATCATGGACAGGGGACGGTGAGCAGTTCTTC.